A single sample gave rise to the 21 T cell receptor beta chains below, sequenced in a study of CD8 T cells in ankylosing spondylitis listed by TCRdb under 2017. Library preparation employed 5' RACE. The sequencer listed for this sample is Illumina HiSeq 2500. TCRdb reanalyzed the raw reads on its own, using fastp at Q25 for trimming and MiXCR for clone calling, and kept in-frame beta chains. Each CDR3 protein gets just one entry, which takes the most common genes and DNA from the rows behind it. For this sample there are more than 150,000 distinct CDR3 sequences; 13% appear just once. The top ten clonotypes cover 15% to 20% of the sample. Sample: blood, either unsorted or a sorted T cell fraction (not recorded which). These receptors were taken from a male donor with ankylosing spondylitis or in good health (not recorded which).

The sample holds a few counts of this clonotype. The V call is TRBV29-1, the J call TRBJ2-5; tentatively, D is TRBD1 (5 bases). V lost 1 base, J lost 7 bases, and 16 bases lay in between. Looked up from germline, CDR1 is SQVTM and CDR2 is ANQGSEA. The CDR3 is 14 residues long. CDR3 coding DNA: TGCAGCGTTGAAGGCACAGGAACCTGGGGGACCCAGTACTTC. The encoded protein is CSVEGTGTWGTQYF.

This clonotype was recorded a few times. The rearrangement links TRBV29-1 to TRBJ2-7; 7 bases are shared with TRBD1. Per the germline V gene, CDR1 is SQVTM and CDR2 is ANQGSEA. The CDR3 loop spans 14 amino acids. Trimming removed 4 bases from V and 2 bases from J; junction bases left unmatched: 8. This CDR3 is CSVVSTGSTYEQYF. DNA for the CDR3: TGCAGCGTTGTGTCGACAGGGTCCACCTACGAGCAGTACTTC.

This clonotype was counted only a few times. This rearrangement joins TRBV21-1 to TRBJ2-5. TRBV21-1 has pseudogene status. CDR3 length: 14 residues. The CDR3 DNA reads as TGTGCCAGCAGCAAAGAAGGGGACCAAGAGACCCAGTACTTC. It codes for CASSKEGDQETQYF.

This clonotype has just a few counts. CDR3 residues: CASIRGLAGFSSYNEQFF. The CDR3 region has the DNA TGTGCCAGCATAAGGGGGCTAGCGGGGTTTAGCTCCTACAATGAGCAGTTCTTC. V usage is TRBV2 and J usage is TRBJ2-1; 9 bases agree with TRBD2. CDR3 length: 18 amino acids. Germline trimming cut 7 bases from V and 0 bases from J; bases unmatched to any gene: 13. Germline assignment: CDR1 SNHLY and CDR2 FYNNEI.

The chain uses TRBV12-3 or TRBV12-4 and TRBJ2-3, with 11 bases aligning to TRBD2. This CDR3 comprises 15 residues. Trimming at V came to 3 bases and at J to 4 bases, leaving 3 bases not matched to a gene. CDR3: CASSLALAGADTQYF. In nucleotides, the CDR3 is TGTGCCAGCAGTTTGGCACTAGCGGGAGCAGATACGCAGTATTTT.

This clonotype was counted only a few times. At one end the junction does not follow the germline gene, possibly because of a read error. This chain links TRBV12-5 with TRBJ2-5; 9 nucleotides line up with TRBD1. The CDR3 loop spans 11 amino acids. Germline V CDR1 and CDR2: LGHNT, FRNRAP. CDR3 loop: CASGLLGTGSF. The CDR3 nucleotides are TGTGCTAGTGGTTTGCTAGGGACAGGGTCCTTC.

This clonotype has a handful of counts. The chain couples TRBV9 to TRBJ1-5; the D is unclear. The germline gives CDR1 SGDLS, CDR2 YYNGEE. V lost 0 bases and J lost 4, with 8 bases in between. The CDR3 totals 14 residues. The CDR3 DNA follows: TGTGCCAGCAGCGTAGGAGCGCAAAATCAGCCCCAGCATTTT. The encoded protein is CASSVGAQNQPQHF.

The chain couples TRBV4-1 to TRBJ1-1; 7 bases are shared with TRBD1. Per the germline V gene, CDR1 is MGHRA and CDR2 is YSYEKL. CDR3 length: 16 residues. The J segment lost 5 bases and the V segment lost 4 bases, leaving 13 bases of the junction unmatched. The CDR3 here is CASSPGTALAGTEAFF. The CDR3 DNA follows: TGCGCCAGCAGCCCCGGGACAGCTCTCGCGGGGACTGAAGCTTTCTTT.

The chain couples TRBV7-9 to TRBJ2-7, with TRBD1 matching 7 bases. This CDR3 comprises 15 residues. Germline values: CDR1 SEHNR, CDR2 FQNEAQ (reference sequence). J lost 3 bases, V lost 5 bases, and 10 bases had no gene match. CDR3 nucleotide sequence: TGTGCCAGCAGCCAGTCAATGGGACAGCGCTACGAGCAGTACTTC. Translated: CASSQSMGQRYEQYF.

The table lists this clonotype with many counts. J is TRBJ1-1 and V is TRBV7-9; D not certain. CDR1 SEHNR and CDR2 FQNEAQ come from the germline V gene (reference sequence). The V end was cut by 1 base, the J end by 7 bases, with 16 bases between. The CDR3 extends over 15 amino acids. This CDR3 reads CASSLGAFQAGEAFF. DNA of the CDR3: TGTGCCAGCAGCTTAGGAGCCTTCCAGGCGGGTGAAGCTTTCTTT.

In nucleotides, the CDR3 is TGTGCCAGCAGCTTAGCGCGGAAAAGGGGCAACACTGAAGCTTTCTTT. Translation gives CASSLARKRGNTEAFF. V gene TRBV7-9 combines with J gene TRBJ1-1; a weak D match, TRBD1 (5 bases). The CDR3 spans 16 residues. The germline gives CDR1 SEHNR, CDR2 FQNEAQ (reference sequence). V dropped 0 bases and J dropped 2 bases, with 13 bases sitting between them.

The J gene is TRBJ2-3, the V gene TRBV12-5; 8 nucleotides align to TRBD1. Germline V CDR1 and CDR2: LGHNT, FRNRAP. The CDR3 has 18 amino acids. V dropped 1 base and J dropped 3; count of bases not matched to a gene: 12. CDR3 nucleotide sequence: TGTGCTAGTGGTTTGGCCTCCTCCGGGACAGGCGGGACAGATACGCAGTATTTT. It codes for CASGLASSGTGGTDTQYF. The variable domain in full, with the rest retrieved from reference TRBV12-5 and TRBJ2-3, is DARVTQTPRHKVTEMGQEVTMRCQPILGHNTVFWYRQTMMQGLELLAYFRNRAPLDDSGMPKDRFSAEMPDATLATLKIQPSEPRDSAVYFCASGLASSGTGGTDTQYFGPGTRLTVL.

This chain links TRBV6-5 with TRBJ2-7; the match to TRBD2 covers 7 bases. The CDR3 is 14 amino acids. CDR1 MNHEY and CDR2 SVGAGI come from the germline V gene. The ends lost 5 bases at V and 5 bases at J; junction bases unmatched: 9. The CDR3 region has the DNA TGTGCCAGCAGTGTACTGGCGGGAGCTGACGAGCAGTACTTC. This codes for CASSVLAGADEQYF.

V and J are TRBV6-1 and TRBJ2-7, with D maybe TRBD1 (6 bases). The length of the CDR3 is 11 residues. V lost 10 bases and J 6 bases, leaving 13 bases between the germline ends. From germline, CDR1 is MNHNS and CDR2 SASEGT. The CDR3 protein is CATARGPEQYF. CDR3 in DNA: TGTGCCACTGCCAGGGGACCCGAGCAGTACTTC.

V gene TRBV3-1 combines with J gene TRBJ2-1, with TRBD1 identical over 8 bases. After removal of 5 bases from V and 2 bases from J, the junction contained 5 bases not matched to a gene. The germline gives CDR1 LGHDT, CDR2 YNNKEL (reference sequence). The CDR3 has 15 amino acids. The CDR3 reads CASSSDREAYNEQFF. CDR3 nucleotides: TGTGCCAGCAGCTCGGACAGGGAGGCCTACAATGAGCAGTTCTTC.

The chain carries TRBV13 and TRBJ2-3, with D possibly called TRBD1 or TRBD2 (6 bases each). Germline CDR1 is PRHDT and CDR2 is FYEKMQ (reference sequence). The CDR3 has 15 amino acids. The V end was cut by 2 bases, the J end by 5 bases, with 14 bases between. This CDR3 is CASSLLRGEEDTQYF. DNA of the CDR3: TGTGCCAGCAGCTTATTGAGGGGGGAGGAAGATACGCAGTATTTT.

The V call is TRBV29-1, the J call TRBJ1-1; D unresolved. The V gene's germline CDR1 is SQVTM and CDR2 ANQGSEA. Trimming took 0 bases from V and 11 from J, leaving 10 bases between them. This CDR3 is built from 11 residues. The CDR3 region is CSVEDLLGAFF. The CDR3 DNA reads as TGCAGCGTTGAAGACCTTCTCGGCGCTTTCTTT.

This clonotype was found many times. The V gene is TRBV5-1, the J gene TRBJ1-1; D gene uncertain. Germline V CDR1 and CDR2: SGHRS, YFSETQ. V gave up 1 base and J gave up 5 bases, with 9 bases separating them. The CDR3 is 13 amino acids. CDR3 residues: CASSLFASTEAFF. CDR3 nucleotides: TGCGCCAGCAGCTTGTTCGCCAGTACTGAAGCTTTCTTT.

V is TRBV12-3 or TRBV12-4 and J is TRBJ1-1; no definite D call. This CDR3 contains 13 residues. Between the trimmed V and J ends, which lost 2 bases and 1 base, there was a span of 5 bases. The CDR3 DNA reads as TGTGCCAGCAGTTTATTCCCGAACACTGAAGCTTTCTTT. Translation: CASSLFPNTEAFF.

The V and J genes are TRBV6-5 and TRBJ2-5; possible D gene TRBD1, 5 bases. CDR1 and CDR2 (germline): MNHEY, SVGAGI. Trimming shortened V by 2 bases and J by 1 base, and 8 bases separated the two germline ends. The CDR3 is 14 residues long. DNA of the CDR3: TGTGCCAGCAGTTACCAGACAGCCCAAGAGACCCAGTACTTC. This gives the protein CASSYQTAQETQYF.

There are a few counts of this clonotype. Compared with germline, one end of the junction differs, possibly owing to a read error. The chain joins TRBV5-1 to TRBJ1-1; D uncertain. Looked up from germline, CDR1 is SGHRS and CDR2 is YFSETQ. CDR3 length: 12 residues. This chain's CDR3 is CASSLAGDEVFF. Written as DNA, the CDR3 is TGCGCCAGCAGCTTGGCCGGGGATGAAGTTTTCTTT.